Shown below are 27 T cell receptor beta chains from a single sample sequenced in a study of blood T cell repertoires in COVID-19. Libraries were prepared by immunoSEQ multiplex PCR; TCRdb keeps only in-frame clonotypes and omits some of them. The sample includes roughly 170,000 clones, roughly 80% of them seen just once. Sequenced sample: PBMCs or T cells enriched from blood (not recorded which). The receptors were sampled from a woman in her thirties or forties with acute COVID-19.

As for this clone: The sample carries other DNA sequences with the same CDR3. This chain uses TRBV2 with TRBJ1-1; 8 bases agree with TRBD1. The CDR3 length is 13 residues. CDR1 is SNHLY, CDR2 FYNNEI, per germline. V lost 6 bases and J lost 2; bases outside the gene matches: 2. The CDR3 protein is CASRGQGNTEAFF. In DNA form, the CDR3 reads TGTGCCAGCAGAGGACAGGGCAACACTGAAGCTTTCTTT.

V and J are TRBV12-5 and TRBJ1-1, with no clear D. The V gene lost 1 base and the J gene lost 6 bases, with 9 bases spanning the gap. The length of the CDR3 is 13 residues. Germline assignment: CDR1 LGHNT and CDR2 FRNRAP. CDR3 protein: CASGLGLRAEAFF. The DNA for the CDR3 is TGTGCTAGTGGTTTGGGCCTTCGAGCTGAAGCTTTCTTT.

This clone was recorded many times. Distinct nucleotide sequences in the sample also encode this CDR3. J is TRBJ1-3 and V is TRBV6-5; TRBD1 aligns across 8 bases. V trimming: 7 bases; J trimming: 2 bases; junction bases outside the gene matches: 4. Germline values: CDR1 MNHEY, CDR2 SVGAGI. This CDR3 is built from 14 residues. CDR3 sequence (DNA): TGTGCCAGCAAGAGACAGGGGACTGGAAACACCATATATTTT. This gives the protein CASKRQGTGNTIYF.

This clone was detected a few times. CDR3 residues: CASSLDSLNSPLHF. In DNA, the CDR3 is TGTGCCAGCAGCTTGGACAGTTTGAATTCACCCCTCCACTTT. The rearrangement uses TRBV7-3 and TRBJ1-6, with D perhaps TRBD1 (6 bases). V gave up 3 bases and J gave up 7 bases, with 10 bases separating them. The CDR3 covers 14 residues. The germline gives CDR1 SGHTA, CDR2 FQGTGA.

The chain couples TRBV10-3 to TRBJ2-7; the D is unclear. In germline, CDR1 is ENHRY, CDR2 SYGVKD. Trimming took off 9 bases at V and 2 bases at J, with 8 bases between the two ends. This CDR3 is built from 11 residues. The DNA of the CDR3 is TGTGCCATAGCTCAAACCTACGAGCAGTACTTC. It codes for CAIAQTYEQYF.

In DNA, the CDR3 is TGTGCCAGCAGTGGACAGGGGGTATCCCAAGAGACCCAGTACTTC. Amino acid sequence: CASSGQGVSQETQYF. The chain uses TRBV2 and TRBJ2-5, with TRBD1 matching 9 bases. The CDR3 is 15 amino acids. Germline values: CDR1 SNHLY, CDR2 FYNNEI. The junction had 4 bases not matched to a gene; V was cut back by 4 bases and J by 1 base. Full variable domain (rest looked up from reference TRBV2 and TRBJ2-5): EPEVTQTPSHQVTQMGQEVILRCVPISNHLYFYWYRQILGQKVEFLVSFYNNEISEKSEIFDDQFSVERPDGSNFTLKIRSTKLEDSAMYFCASSGQGVSQETQYFGPGTRLLVL.

This sequence joins TRBV19 and TRBJ2-1, with 9 nucleotides matching TRBD2. Germline values: CDR1 LNHDA, CDR2 SQIVND (reference sequence). V was clipped by 8 bases and J by 7 bases; unmatched bases: 9. The CDR3 is 14 amino acids. The DNA of the CDR3 is TGTGCCAGTTCCTTAGCGGGAGAATCTAATGAGCAGTTCTTC. Residues: CASSLAGESNEQFF.

The chain has TRBV4-1 and TRBJ1-5; a weak D match, TRBD1 (5 bases). The germline CDR1 and CDR2 sequences are MGHRA and YSYEKL. Trimming took 1 base from V and 0 from J, leaving 10 bases between them. There are 16 residues in the CDR3. The CDR3 coding sequence is TGCGCCAGCAGCCAAGCGGGGGGTATTAGCAATCAGCCCCAGCATTTT. Its protein is CASSQAGGISNQPQHF.

J is TRBJ2-1 and V is TRBV5-1, with TRBD2 matching 8 bases. CDR1 SGHRS and CDR2 YFSETQ come from the germline V gene. The CDR3 totals 15 residues. V was pared by 4 bases and J by 3 bases, with 6 bases of the junction left unmatched. CDR3 bases: TGCGCCAGCAGCATCTCTAGCGGGTTCTACAATGAGCAGTTCTTC. Translating it yields CASSISSGFYNEQFF.

This clone has only one observation. The CDR3 bases are TGCAGCGTCGAGACTAGCGGGGTTGGGTACCAAGAGACCCAGTACTTC. Translation gives CSVETSGVGYQETQYF. The rearrangement joins TRBV29-1 to TRBJ2-5; TRBD2 matches at 11 bases. Germline V lookup: CDR1 SQVTM, CDR2 ANQGSEA. V lost 6 bases and J lost 0; bases outside the gene matches: 9. The CDR3 has 16 residues.

V is TRBV5-4 and J is TRBJ2-5, with 7 bases lining up with TRBD1. V lost 0 bases to trimming and J lost 7 bases; unmatched junction nucleotides: 3. The germline V gene has CDR1 SGHNT and CDR2 YYREEE (reference sequence). CDR3 length: 13 residues. The CDR3 coding sequence is TGTGCCAGCAGCTTGGAGTCAGGGGGGACCCAGTACTTC. Translated: CASSLESGGTQYF.

The gene calls are TRBV4-1 and TRBJ2-7; TRBD2 might be the D (6 bases). The CDR3 extends over 16 amino acids. The germline V and J ends were trimmed by 0 bases and 0 bases, with 12 bases remaining between them. The germline V gene has CDR1 MGHRA and CDR2 YSYEKL. In DNA form, the CDR3 reads TGCGCCAGCAGCCAAGAGGTATGGACTACCTCCTACGAGCAGTACTTC. Translated: CASSQEVWTTSYEQYF.

The J gene is TRBJ2-7, the V gene TRBV3-1 (or the pseudogene TRBV3-2); 9 nucleotides line up with TRBD2. The germline CDR1 and CDR2 sequences are LGHDT and YNNKEL (reference sequence). The CDR3 runs 15 residues. V lost 4 bases and J lost 0; bases outside the gene matches: 4. CDR3 sequence: CASSPRTSASYEQYF. The DNA for the CDR3 is TGTGCCAGCAGCCCTCGGACTAGCGCCTCCTACGAGCAGTACTTC.

The chain is built from TRBV7-2 and TRBJ2-1; TRBD2 matches at 11 bases. Unmatched junction bases numbered 8, after V lost 5 bases and J lost 8 bases. CDR3 length equals 15 residues. Germline V gene data show CDR1 as SGHTA and CDR2 as FQGNSA. CDR3 loop: CASSLLAGVYDEQFF. The DNA of the CDR3 is TGTGCCAGCAGCCTACTAGCGGGAGTATACGATGAGCAGTTCTTC.

This clone has a single count. The chain carries TRBV6-5 and TRBJ1-1; tentative D call: TRBD1 (5 bases). Germline CDR1 and CDR2: MNHEY and SVGAGI. V gave up 0 bases and J gave up 4 bases, with 12 bases separating them. The CDR3 is 15 amino acids. CDR3 residues: CASSYSPGWGTEAFF. CDR3 in DNA: TGTGCCAGCAGTTACTCGCCAGGGTGGGGCACTGAAGCTTTCTTT.

The CDR3 coding sequence is TGTGCCAGTAAATCTCAGGGGAGCTCCTACGAGCAGTACTTC. Translation: CASKSQGSSYEQYF. The chain recombines TRBV19 with TRBJ2-7; D is perhaps TRBD1 (6 bases). The CDR3 sequence is 14 residues long. Germline V gene lookup returns CDR1 LNHDA and CDR2 SQIVND (reference sequence). The V end was cut by 7 bases, the J end by 0 bases, with 13 bases between.

This chain uses TRBV19 with TRBJ2-1; D gene unclear. V was trimmed by 8 bases and J by 2 bases, leaving 10 bases between them. Germline assignment: CDR1 LNHDA and CDR2 SQIVND (reference sequence). The CDR3 is made up of 13 amino acids. DNA of the CDR3: TGTGCCAGTCGCCCATCGGCCTACAATGAGCAGTTCTTC. Protein: CASRPSAYNEQFF.

The gene calls are TRBV6-5 and TRBJ1-1; no firm D call. CDR3 length: 15 residues. Germline-derived CDR1 and CDR2 are MNHEY and SVGAGI. V lost 5 bases to trimming and J lost 4 bases, with 17 bases between them. The CDR3 DNA follows: TGTGCCAGCAGTCCCCCGGTAGCGGGCGGCACTGAAGCTTTCTTT. This encodes CASSPPVAGGTEAFF.

The genes are TRBV7-9 and TRBJ2-1, with D possibly TRBD1 on 6 matching bases. Germline CDR1 reads SEHNR; CDR2 reads FQNEAQ (reference sequence). This CDR3 is built from 14 residues. The ends were cut back, 4 bases at V and 3 bases at J, with 10 bases in the middle. The CDR3 loop is CASSSGHLYNEQFF. Here the CDR3 DNA reads TGTGCCAGCAGCTCGGGACACCTCTACAATGAGCAGTTCTTC.

The chain recombines TRBV5-4 with TRBJ2-7; the match to TRBD1 covers 7 bases. After removal of 2 bases from V and 2 bases from J, the junction contained 7 bases not matched to a gene. Germline CDR1 and CDR2: SGHNT and YYREEE (reference sequence). The CDR3 length is 15 residues. CDR3 DNA sequence: TGTGCCAGCAGCTTCACACAGGGGAGTGCCTACGAGCAGTACTTC. Protein product: CASSFTQGSAYEQYF.

This clone was picked up one time. The V gene is TRBV9, the J gene TRBJ1-1; 9 positions agree with TRBD1. Germline loops: CDR1 SGDLS, CDR2 YYNGEE. V dropped 3 bases and J dropped 1; count of bases not matched to a gene: 4. This CDR3 is built from 15 residues. CDR3 nucleotide sequence: TGTGCCAGCAGCGAGTGGGGACAGGGGAACACTGAAGCTTTCTTT. It is translated as CASSEWGQGNTEAFF.

This chain uses TRBV7-8 with TRBJ2-1; 11 bases are a match to TRBD2. Germline lookup yields CDR1 SGHVS and CDR2 FQNEAQ. With 4 bases clipped from V and 6 bases from J, the junction kept 8 bases outside the gene matches. The CDR3 is made up of 16 amino acids. CDR3 nucleotide sequence: TGTGCCAGCAGCTCCTACGGGACTAGCGGATTCAATGAGCAGTTCTTC. This sequence encodes CASSSYGTSGFNEQFF. Looking up the rest from reference TRBV7-8 and TRBJ2-1 gives the full variable domain: GAGVSQSPRYKVAKRGQDVALRCDPISGHVSLFWYQQALGQGPEFLTYFQNEAQLDKSGLPSDRFFAERPEGSVSTLKIQRTQQEDSAVYLCASSSYGTSGFNEQFFGPGTRLTVL.

The rearrangement links TRBV7-9 to TRBJ1-6; possible D gene TRBD1, 5 bases. From germline, CDR1 is SEHNR and CDR2 FQNEAQ (reference sequence). This CDR3 region has 17 residues. V was cut by 0 bases and J by 9 bases, with 18 bases left in between. The CDR3 DNA reads TGTGCCAGCAGCTTAGCTTCAGGGATGCCCGGCGGTTCACCCCTCCACTTT. As protein: CASSLASGMPGGSPLHF.

This chain links TRBV29-1 with TRBJ2-3; 12 nucleotides line up with TRBD2. The CDR3 loop spans 15 amino acids. CDR1 is SQVTM and CDR2 is ANQGSEA in the germline V gene. Trimming removed 3 bases from V and 5 bases from J; junction bases left unmatched: 6. This chain's CDR3 is CSVETSGGGGDTQYF. The CDR3 nucleotides read TGCAGCGTTGAGACTAGCGGGGGTGGTGGAGATACGCAGTATTTT.

The V and J genes are TRBV4-1 and TRBJ1-6; TRBD1 might be the D (5 bases). There are 16 residues in the CDR3. Between the trimmed V and J ends, which lost 2 bases and 7 bases, there was a span of 15 bases. CDR1 and CDR2 (germline): MGHRA, YSYEKL. In DNA, the CDR3 is TGCGCCAGCAGCCAAATCAGGGATCCGGTCAATTCACCCCTCCACTTT. Its translation: CASSQIRDPVNSPLHF.

In this sample, this clone turned up once. The gene calls are TRBV2 and TRBJ1-5; TRBD1 matches at 8 bases. Germline CDR1 SNHLY, CDR2 FYNNEI. The J segment lost 3 bases and the V segment lost 6 bases, leaving 7 bases of the junction unmatched. The CDR3 has 15 amino acids. The CDR3, as DNA: TGTGCCAGCAGGCAACAGGGGGGTGTCAATCAGCCCCAGCATTTT. Translating it yields CASRQQGGVNQPQHF.

This clone has only one observation. This rearrangement joins TRBV6-4 to TRBJ2-2; 11 bases are shared with TRBD1. The germline CDR1 and CDR2 sequences are MRHNA and SNTAGT. The CDR3 length is 14 residues. Trimming cost V 9 bases and J 2 bases; bases outside gene matches: 2. The CDR3 protein is CASGQGANTGELFF. CDR3 nucleotide sequence: TGTGCCAGTGGACAGGGGGCTAACACCGGGGAGCTGTTTTTT.